These 5 T cell receptor beta chains came from one sample sequenced in a study of a mutant IDH1 vaccine in newly diagnosed glioma. Their antigens are not known. Sequenced by immunoSEQ multiplex PCR; TCRdb stores in-frame clones only, minus some. Of about 32,000 clones detected, 80% appear once; the ten largest clones hold approximately 2.9%. Time point noted: week 35, safety follow-up. Every vaccine dose comprised 300 ug of mutant IDH1 20-mer peptide plus topical imiquimod. The sequences come from PBMCs, collected from a glioma patient whose treatment included an IDH1 peptide vaccine. The receptor set was obtained from a man aged 40-49 years with glioma. Some clones in this sample may be carry-over from other donors' samples.

The V and J genes are TRBV13 and TRBJ1-4, with unresolved D. V gave up 2 bases and J gave up 8 bases, with 12 bases separating them. This CDR3 is 14 amino acids long. Germline loops: CDR1 PRHDT, CDR2 FYEKMQ (reference sequence). The CDR3 bases are TGTGCCAGCAGCTTATTTATGGGAAACGAAAAACTGTTTTTT. It yields the protein CASSLFMGNEKLFF.

This clone was seen a handful of times. The rearrangement joins TRBV11-2 to TRBJ1-1; a weak D match, TRBD1 (5 bases). The CDR3 length is 14 residues. The V gene lost 5 bases and the J gene lost 1 base, with 11 bases spanning the gap. CDR1 is SGHAT and CDR2 is FQNNGV in the germline V gene. The DNA for the CDR3 is TGTGCCAGCAGCCCGGGACCGTCGAACACTGAAGCTTTCTTT. As protein: CASSPGPSNTEAFF.

In its sample, this clone was seen once. The junction and the germline gene differ at one end; a read error may be behind it. This chain uses TRBV29-1 with TRBJ1-6, with D uncertain. CDR1 is SQVTM, CDR2 ANQGSEA, per germline. The CDR3 extends over 14 amino acids. CDR3 residues: CSVKDWGEHSPLHF. The CDR3 DNA reads as TGCAGCGTTAAAGATTGGGGAGAGCATTCACCCCTCCACTTT.

The rearrangement links TRBV5-4 to TRBJ2-5, with 12 nucleotides matching TRBD2. In germline, CDR1 is SGHNT, CDR2 YYREEE (reference sequence). The CDR3 spans 14 residues. Losses at the gene ends were 4 bases for V and 4 bases for J; bases not matched to a gene: 2. CDR3 sequence reads: CASSRTSGAETQYF. The CDR3 bases are TGTGCCAGCAGCCGGACTAGCGGGGCAGAGACCCAGTACTTC.

The chain employs TRBV19 and TRBJ1-3; D call uncertain. V lost 6 bases and J lost 2, with 14 bases in between. Per germline, CDR1 LNHDA and CDR2 SQIVND (reference sequence). The CDR3 loop spans 15 amino acids. CDR3 in DNA: TGTGCCAGTAGGTTGGTGGGGTTGACTGGAAACACCATATATTTT. As protein: CASRLVGLTGNTIYF.